These 20 T cell receptor beta chains were all obtained from the same sample, sequenced in a study of cytomegalovirus exposure and HLA in healthy donors. Sequencing used immunoSEQ multiplex PCR; TCRdb keeps in-frame clones, though not all of them. The sample yields 190,000 or so clones, about 80% seen once. Sequenced: PBMCs. The source of these receptors is a woman aged 18-29 years in good health and CMV-seropositive.

This clone was seen repeatedly, ten times or more. This chain's CDR3 is CASSKREDYGYTF. The CDR3 nucleotides are TGTGCCAGCAGTAAGAGGGAAGACTATGGCTACACCTTC. The chain recombines TRBV6-5 with TRBJ1-2; D gene ambiguous. The V end was cut by 5 bases, the J end by 3 bases, with 10 bases between. The CDR3 is made up of 13 amino acids. Per germline, CDR1 MNHEY and CDR2 SVGAGI.

This chain links TRBV5-1 with TRBJ1-1; no clear D. V was shortened by 0 bases and J by 0 bases, with 18 bases between the two germline ends. This CDR3 contains 18 residues. Per germline, CDR1 SGHRS and CDR2 YFSETQ. DNA of the CDR3: TGCGCCAGCAGCTTGGGAGGGATCCGGGCTAGCATGAACACTGAAGCTTTCTTT. Amino acids: CASSLGGIRASMNTEAFF.

The J gene is TRBJ2-7, the V gene TRBV5-1; 8 bases align to TRBD1. Germline CDR1 and CDR2: SGHRS and YFSETQ. The CDR3 sequence is 15 residues long. J was trimmed by 6 bases and V by 1 base; bases with no gene match: 9. CDR3 sequence (DNA): TGCGCCAGCAGCTTGCCCGACAGGGGTGCCGGCGAGCAGTACTTC. Its protein product is CASSLPDRGAGEQYF.

Many counts were recorded for this clone. The V gene is TRBV6-5, the J gene TRBJ1-1, with a weak D call TRBD1 (6 bases). This CDR3 has 13 residues. Looked up from germline, CDR1 is MNHEY and CDR2 is SVGAGI. V was trimmed by 6 bases and J by 7 bases, leaving 15 bases between them. The CDR3 sequence is CASRVQQGVEAFF. CDR3 nucleotides: TGTGCCAGCAGGGTTCAACAGGGCGTTGAAGCTTTCTTT.

This chain uses TRBV29-1 with TRBJ2-7, with 8 bases matching TRBD2. This CDR3 has 14 residues. Germline-derived CDR1 and CDR2 are SQVTM and ANQGSEA. With V trimmed by 6 bases and J by 3 bases, 10 bases remained unmatched. The CDR3 protein is CSVRPGAGDYEQYF. CDR3 nucleotides: TGCAGCGTCAGACCGGGAGCGGGGGACTACGAGCAGTACTTC.

The chain uses TRBV6-1 and TRBJ1-1; D is undetermined. Trimming shortened V by 4 bases and J by 4 bases, and 7 bases separated the two germline ends. The germline V gene has CDR1 MNHNS and CDR2 SASEGT. The CDR3 contains 12 residues. The CDR3 coding sequence is TGTGCCAGCAGTGCGGTTCTCACTGAAGCTTTCTTT. Amino acids: CASSAVLTEAFF.

This clone has only a few counts. The chain carries TRBV7-8 and TRBJ2-2; D is ambiguous. V was clipped by 2 bases and J by 1 base, with 11 bases between them. This CDR3 spans 16 amino acids. Per germline, CDR1 SGHVS and CDR2 FQNEAQ. The CDR3 loop is CASSLSVSGNTGELFF. The CDR3 DNA sequence: TGTGCCAGCAGCTTAAGTGTCTCCGGGAACACCGGGGAGCTGTTTTTT.

There are a few counts of this clone. The chain combines TRBV7-9 with TRBJ2-7; D remains unclear. This CDR3 has 15 amino acids. V was shortened by 5 bases and J by 2 bases, with 16 bases between the two germline ends. The germline V gene has CDR1 SEHNR and CDR2 FQNEAQ (reference sequence). The CDR3 nucleotides read TGTGCCAGCAGCCCCGAGGCCGGCAGTACCTACGAGCAGTACTTC. Amino acid sequence: CASSPEAGSTYEQYF.

The genes are TRBV4-1 and TRBJ2-7; tentative D call: TRBD2 (6 bases). The CDR3 length is 17 residues. V was cut by 4 bases and J by 3 bases, with 22 bases left in between. The germline CDR1 and CDR2 sequences are MGHRA and YSYEKL. The CDR3 DNA reads TGCGCCAGCAGCCTGAGCCGTGACTCTTCGGGAGACTACGAGCAGTACTTC. It specifies CASSLSRDSSGDYEQYF.

This chain links TRBV27 with TRBJ2-6; D gene unclear. This CDR3 spans 14 amino acids. Germline V lookup: CDR1 MNHEY, CDR2 SMNVEV (reference sequence). The V and J ends lost 3 bases and 1 base respectively, with 4 bases between them. The CDR3 sequence: CASSLSSGANVLTF. The CDR3 nucleotides are TGTGCCAGCAGTTTGAGTTCTGGGGCCAACGTCCTGACTTTC.

The chain has TRBV5-4 and TRBJ2-1, with 12 bases matching TRBD2. CDR1 SGHNT and CDR2 YYREEE come from the germline V gene (reference sequence). V dropped 3 bases and J dropped 4; count of bases not matched to a gene: 5. The length of the CDR3 is 16 residues. The CDR3 here is CASSSPTSGGYNEQFF. DNA of the CDR3: TGTGCCAGCAGCTCGCCTACTAGCGGGGGGTACAATGAGCAGTTCTTC.

The chain combines TRBV7-8 with TRBJ2-7, with TRBD1 as a possible D gene (5 bases). The CDR3 length is 17 residues. Deletions cut 5 bases from V and 0 bases from J, with 20 bases between. Germline V gene data show CDR1 as SGHVS and CDR2 as FQNEAQ. The CDR3 is CASSPSVRTTSSYEQYF. Written as DNA, the CDR3 is TGTGCCAGCAGCCCATCCGTCAGGACAACAAGCTCCTACGAGCAGTACTTC.

The CDR3 DNA is TGTGCCAGCAGCCAAGAATGGGGCCGGGTCGGGGAAGCTTTCTTT. Translation: CASSQEWGRVGEAFF. The chain carries TRBV4-2 and TRBJ1-1, with D tentatively TRBD1 (5 bases). The CDR3 runs to 15 residues. The V end lost 0 bases, the J end lost 8 bases, and 16 bases lay between the germline ends. Germline assignment: CDR1 LGHNA and CDR2 YNFKEQ.

The chain carries TRBV15 and TRBJ2-3; tentative D call: TRBD2 (8 bases). The ends were cut back, 6 bases at V and 2 bases at J, with 21 bases in the middle. Germline V gives CDR1 LNHNV, CDR2 YYDKDF (reference sequence). The CDR3 has 17 amino acids. CDR3 in amino acids: CATRGGGGGILTDTQYF. CDR3 bases: TGTGCCACCAGGGGAGGGGGCGGGGGGATTCTCACAGATACGCAGTATTTT.

This clone was observed a few times. The chain links TRBV6-1 to TRBJ1-2; no reliable D call. The CDR3 length is 11 residues. Germline values: CDR1 MNHNS, CDR2 SASEGT. The ends were cut back, 2 bases at V and 8 bases at J, with 6 bases in the middle. The CDR3 bases are TGTGCCAGCAGTGAAACCGGGGGCTACACCTTC. It is translated as CASSETGGYTF.

The gene calls are TRBV9 and TRBJ1-2, with unresolved D. V was shortened by 7 bases and J by 3 bases, with 7 bases between the two germline ends. This CDR3 spans 11 amino acids. Germline-derived CDR1 and CDR2 are SGDLS and YYNGEE. The CDR3 sequence: CASEGDYGYTF. CDR3 DNA sequence: TGTGCCAGCGAGGGTGACTATGGCTACACCTTC.

In DNA form, the CDR3 reads TGTGCCAGCAGTTATACAGGGAGCTCCTATAATTCACCCCTCCACTTT. Translation gives CASSYTGSSYNSPLHF. The chain employs TRBV6-5 and TRBJ1-6; possibly TRBD1 for D (6 bases). V lost 3 bases and J 0 bases, leaving 9 bases between the germline ends. The germline CDR1 and CDR2 sequences are MNHEY and SVGAGI. This CDR3 region has 16 residues.

The gene calls are TRBV2 and TRBJ2-5; 7 bases agree with TRBD2. V trimming: 5 bases; J trimming: 2 bases; junction bases outside the gene matches: 11. The CDR3 consists of 16 residues. Germline CDR1 reads SNHLY; CDR2 reads FYNNEI. The CDR3 bases are TGTGCCAGCAGTCCCCCTGGGAGGGACTTTCAAGAGACCCAGTACTTC. Translated: CASSPPGRDFQETQYF.

The chain joins TRBV27 to TRBJ2-7; 7 nucleotides agree with TRBD2. This CDR3 spans 12 amino acids. Germline loops: CDR1 MNHEY, CDR2 SMNVEV (reference sequence). V trimming: 5 bases; J trimming: 5 bases; junction bases outside the gene matches: 3. The CDR3 sequence: CASSGEGHEQYF. The CDR3, as DNA: TGTGCCAGCAGTGGGGAGGGCCACGAGCAGTACTTC.

The V call is TRBV7-6, the J call TRBJ1-5, with D unresolved. The CDR3 is 13 amino acids. V was shortened by 2 bases and J by 5 bases, with 7 bases between the two germline ends. The germline V gene encodes CDR1 SGHVS and CDR2 FNYEAQ. The CDR3 sequence is CASSLNGYQPQHF. As DNA, the CDR3 is TGTGCCAGCAGCTTAAACGGGTATCAGCCCCAGCATTTT.